Listed here are 24 T cell receptor beta chains from one sample, sequenced in a study of post-analysis software for immune sequencing data. Notes on the study in general: The five TRBV segments detected at higher frequency in patients than in controls included TRBV5-6, TRBV5-1 and TRBV20-1.

These receptors' antigens are unknown. Every TCR beta cDNA library bore unique molecular identifiers. From the PCR reads, TCRdb called clonotypes with MiXCR, one entry per CDR3 protein. Of a few hundred thousand distinct CDR3 sequences detected, around 34% appear once; the ten largest clones hold approximately 6%. The source material was blood. The source of these receptors is a girl under 18 with multiple sclerosis.

This clonotype was seen more than once but under ten times. V and J are TRBV24-1 and TRBJ2-1, with 10 bases that match TRBD1. Germline V gene lookup returns CDR1 KGHDR and CDR2 SFDVKD. The junction had 2 bases not matched to a gene; V was cut back by 0 bases and J by 7 bases. The CDR3 extends over 15 amino acids. The CDR3 loop reads CATSDLGQGGNEQFF. As DNA, the CDR3 is TGTGCCACCAGTGATTTGGGACAGGGGGGGAATGAGCAGTTCTTC.

A few counts support this clonotype. The rearrangement joins TRBV12-3 or TRBV12-4 to TRBJ1-3, with D hard to call. CDR3 length: 14 residues. The V gene lost 3 bases and the J gene lost 2 bases, with 8 bases spanning the gap. For the CDR3, the DNA is TGTGCCAGCAGTTTTGGCGCAGCTGGAAACACCATATATTTT. Amino acid sequence: CASSFGAAGNTIYF.

This clonotype was seen many times. The rearrangement joins TRBV10-2 to TRBJ2-1; TRBD2 aligns across 11 bases. This CDR3 contains 12 residues. With V trimmed by 10 bases and J by 7 bases, 3 bases remained unmatched. From germline, CDR1 is WSHSY and CDR2 SAAADI. The CDR3 nucleotides read TGCGCCATAGCGGGGGGGCGGAATGAGCAGTTCTTC. This gives the protein CAIAGGRNEQFF.

This clonotype turned up a few times. The chain carries TRBV10-2 and TRBJ2-7; D is undetermined. CDR3 size: 13 residues. V was shortened by 5 bases and J by 2 bases, with 10 bases between the two germline ends. CDR1 is WSHSY and CDR2 is SAAADI in the germline V gene. The CDR3 reads CASSYGSPYEQYF. DNA of the CDR3: TGCGCCAGCAGTTACGGTAGCCCCTACGAGCAGTACTTC.

This clonotype was seen at least ten times. The genes are TRBV29-1 and TRBJ2-5; D unresolved. The CDR3 is 11 residues long. V was pared by 4 bases and J by 0 bases, with 3 bases between. Per germline, CDR1 SQVTM and CDR2 ANQGSEA. The CDR3 DNA follows: TGCAGCGTTGTCGACCAAGAGACCCAGTACTTC. As protein: CSVVDQETQYF.

The V call is TRBV29-1, the J call TRBJ1-6; 7 nucleotides agree with TRBD1. Trimming took 1 base from V and 8 from J; bases not matched to a gene: 11. In germline, CDR1 is SQVTM, CDR2 ANQGSEA. The CDR3 spans 16 residues. CDR3 in amino acids: CSVEAPKTGPYSPLHF. In nucleotides, the CDR3 is TGCAGCGTTGAAGCCCCAAAGACAGGGCCCTATTCACCCCTCCACTTT.

This clonotype was observed a handful of times. The chain recombines TRBV20-1 with TRBJ2-5, with 7 bases aligning to TRBD1. Germline loops: CDR1 DFQATT, CDR2 SNEGSKA (reference sequence). The CDR3 length is 14 residues. J was trimmed by 5 bases and V by 5 bases; bases with no gene match: 11. The DNA of the CDR3 is TGCAGTGCTCGGCCCTTGACAGGGCAGGAGACCCAGTACTTC. This codes for CSARPLTGQETQYF.

This clonotype was seen a handful of times. The chain employs TRBV5-1 and TRBJ1-2; 9 positions agree with TRBD1. V shed 4 bases and J 2 bases; nucleotides not matched to a gene: 9. Germline V lookup: CDR1 SGHRS, CDR2 YFSETQ. The CDR3 spans 16 residues. The CDR3: CASSDYLDRGNYGYTF. The CDR3 DNA follows: TGCGCCAGCAGCGACTATCTCGACAGGGGGAACTATGGCTACACCTTC.

V usage is TRBV12-3 or TRBV12-4 and J usage is TRBJ2-1; D is possibly TRBD2 (5 bases). Between the trimmed V and J ends, which lost 3 bases and 1 base, there was a span of 13 bases. This CDR3 is 16 amino acids long. CDR3 bases: TGTGCCAGCAGTTTGGTCTCGGGAAGGTCCTACAATGAGCAGTTCTTC. Protein sequence: CASSLVSGRSYNEQFF.

The J gene is TRBJ2-1, the V gene TRBV6-1; D not resolved. Trimming cost V 2 bases and J 5 bases, with 4 bases left between them. Germline V gene lookup returns CDR1 MNHNS and CDR2 SASEGT. The length of the CDR3 is 12 residues. CDR3 sequence: CASSEHNNEQFF. DNA of the CDR3: TGTGCCAGCAGTGAACATAACAATGAGCAGTTCTTC.

This clonotype occurred once. CDR3 region: CSASLRTGPTDTQYF. CDR3 nucleotides: TGCAGTGCTAGTCTCAGGACAGGGCCCACAGATACGCAGTATTTT. The gene calls are TRBV20-1 and TRBJ2-3; 8 nucleotides agree with TRBD1. This CDR3 is built from 15 residues. V was pared by 3 bases and J by 2 bases, with 7 bases of the junction left unmatched. The germline CDR1 and CDR2 sequences are DFQATT and SNEGSKA (reference sequence).

In this sample, this clonotype turned up a few times. V usage is TRBV5-6 and J usage is TRBJ2-7; 10 bases match TRBD2. Trimming cost V 0 bases and J 4 bases; bases outside gene matches: 4. The CDR3 sequence is 15 residues long. The V gene's germline CDR1 is SGHDT and CDR2 YYEEEE. Here the CDR3 reads CASSLVKRGGYEQYF. In DNA form, the CDR3 reads TGTGCCAGCAGCTTGGTAAAGCGGGGGGGATACGAGCAGTACTTC.

This chain connects TRBV3-1 to TRBJ2-3; the match to TRBD2 covers 13 bases. Trimming cost V 3 bases and J 2 bases; bases outside gene matches: 5. The CDR3 length is 17 residues. Per germline, CDR1 LGHDT and CDR2 YNNKEL (reference sequence). CDR3 coding DNA: TGTGCCAGCAGCCACTGGACTAGCGGGGGCAACACAGATACGCAGTATTTT. Its translation is CASSHWTSGGNTDTQYF.

The genes are TRBV20-1 and TRBJ1-2; a weak D match, TRBD1 (6 bases). This CDR3 comprises 12 residues. The germline V gene has CDR1 DFQATT and CDR2 SNEGSKA (reference sequence). Trimming removed 6 bases at V and 8 bases at J, with 16 bases between. In DNA form, the CDR3 reads TGCAGTGCAAACTCAGGGGTAGGGGGCTACACCTTC. Amino acids: CSANSGVGGYTF.

The chain links TRBV5-1 to TRBJ2-1; 8 bases align to TRBD2. Germline-derived CDR1 and CDR2 are SGHRS and YFSETQ. This CDR3 has 18 amino acids. Trimming removed 0 bases from V and 9 bases from J; junction bases left unmatched: 17. CDR3 loop: CASSLEGAAGGIPGEQFF. The CDR3 region has the DNA TGCGCCAGCAGCTTGGAGGGAGCGGCGGGGGGCATACCGGGTGAGCAGTTCTTC. Full variable domain (rest looked up from reference TRBV5-1 and TRBJ2-1): KAGVTQTPRYLIKTRGQQVTLSCSPISGHRSVSWYQQTPGQGLQFLFEYFSETQRNKGNFPGRFSGRQFSNSRSEMNVSTLELGDSALYLCASSLEGAAGGIPGEQFFGPGTRLTVL.

The chain is built from TRBV12-3 or TRBV12-4 and TRBJ2-4, with D hard to call. The J call may be in error: the DNA end matches TRBJ2-5 better. There are 13 residues in the CDR3. The CDR3 loop is CASSFPRTETQYF. The DNA for the CDR3 is TGTGCCAGCAGTTTCCCTCGCACAGAGACCCAGTACTTC.

This CDR3 is CASSAPYGNTEAFF. The CDR3 DNA follows: TGTGCCAGCAGTGCCCCCTACGGGAACACTGAAGCTTTCTTT. V gene TRBV12-3 or TRBV12-4 combines with J gene TRBJ1-1, with D unclear. V gave up 5 bases and J gave up 1 base, with 11 bases separating them. CDR3 length equals 14 residues.

This clonotype was found a few times. The rearrangement links TRBV6-5 to TRBJ1-2; perhaps TRBD1 as D (5 bases). The CDR3 consists of 15 residues. V shed 6 bases and J shed 4 bases, with 18 bases lying between them. Germline CDR1 and CDR2: MNHEY and SVGAGI. Here the CDR3 reads CASSRSTALGYGYTF. CDR3 nucleotides: TGTGCCAGCAGCCGCTCGACAGCGTTAGGCTATGGCTACACCTTC.

V and J are TRBV7-2 and TRBJ2-5; perhaps TRBD1 as D (8 bases). The DNA matches TRBJ2-7 better at its end, which makes the J call doubtful. Germline CDR1 and CDR2: SGHTA and FQGNSA. The CDR3 length is 14 residues. CDR3 DNA sequence: TGTGCCAGCAGCTTAGTTACAGGGGGGGCCGAGCAGTACTTC. This translates into CASSLVTGGAEQYF.

A remark on this clonotype: The junction differs from germline at one of its ends, possibly a read error. The chain carries TRBV6-6 and TRBJ2-3; D gene unclear. This CDR3 spans 16 amino acids. Per the germline V gene, CDR1 is MNHNY and CDR2 is SVGAGI (reference sequence). This chain's CDR3 is CASNDPLSRSTDTQYF. For the CDR3, the DNA is TGTGCCAGCAACGATCCCCTGAGTCGGAGCACGGATACGCAGTATTTT.

There are a few counts of this clonotype. The chain couples TRBV5-1 to TRBJ1-1; D remains unclear. V was clipped by 2 bases and J by 0 bases, with 11 bases between them. Germline loops: CDR1 SGHRS, CDR2 YFSETQ. The CDR3 consists of 15 residues. CDR3 loop: CASSFYMGLNTEAFF. Written as DNA, the CDR3 is TGCGCCAGCAGCTTCTACATGGGGTTGAACACTGAAGCTTTCTTT. Full variable domain (outside the CDR3, taken from reference TRBV5-1 and TRBJ1-1): KAGVTQTPRYLIKTRGQQVTLSCSPISGHRSVSWYQQTPGQGLQFLFEYFSETQRNKGNFPGRFSGRQFSNSRSEMNVSTLELGDSALYLCASSFYMGLNTEAFFGQGTRLTVV.

This clonotype was detected once. The chain combines TRBV29-1 with TRBJ1-1; D call uncertain. The CDR3 has 14 amino acids. The V end lost 3 bases, the J end lost 5 bases, and 16 bases lay between the germline ends. The V gene's germline CDR1 is SQVTM and CDR2 ANQGSEA. In nucleotides, the CDR3 is TGCAGCGTTGACCCCACGGGATTCTCGACTGAAGCTTTCTTT. Protein product: CSVDPTGFSTEAFF.

V gene TRBV20-1 combines with J gene TRBJ2-7; either TRBD1 or TRBD2 may fit D (5 bases each). This CDR3 has 12 residues. V lost 5 bases and J lost 7, with 15 bases in between. The V gene's germline CDR1 is DFQATT and CDR2 SNEGSKA (reference sequence). DNA for the CDR3: TGCAGTGCTCCTTCCTCAGGGAGAGAGCAGTACTTC. Amino acids: CSAPSSGREQYF.

Only a few counts were recorded for this clonotype. The V call is TRBV20-1, the J call TRBJ1-5; D gene uncertain. This CDR3 is built from 17 residues. Per germline, CDR1 DFQATT and CDR2 SNEGSKA (reference sequence). The ends were cut back, 0 bases at V and 2 bases at J, with 17 bases in the middle. This CDR3 is CSARDSLWVGGNQPQHF. The DNA of the CDR3 is TGCAGTGCTAGAGATAGCCTTTGGGTTGGCGGCAATCAGCCCCAGCATTTT.